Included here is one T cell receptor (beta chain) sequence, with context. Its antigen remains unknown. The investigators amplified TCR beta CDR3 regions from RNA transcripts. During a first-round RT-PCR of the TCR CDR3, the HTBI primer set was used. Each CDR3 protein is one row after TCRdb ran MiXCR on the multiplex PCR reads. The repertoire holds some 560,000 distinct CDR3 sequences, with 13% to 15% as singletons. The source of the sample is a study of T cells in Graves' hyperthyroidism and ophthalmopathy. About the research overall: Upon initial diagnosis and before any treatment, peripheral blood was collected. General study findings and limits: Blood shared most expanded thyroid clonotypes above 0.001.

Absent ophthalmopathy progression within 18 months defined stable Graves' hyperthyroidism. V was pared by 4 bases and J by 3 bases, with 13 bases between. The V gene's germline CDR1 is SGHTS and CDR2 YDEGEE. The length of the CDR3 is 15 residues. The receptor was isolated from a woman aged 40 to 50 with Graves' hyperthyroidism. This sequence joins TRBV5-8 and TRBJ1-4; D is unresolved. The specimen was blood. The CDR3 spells CASSVGFSANEKLFF. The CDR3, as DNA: TGTGCCAGCAGCGTAGGATTCTCGGCTAATGAAAAACTGTTTTTT.